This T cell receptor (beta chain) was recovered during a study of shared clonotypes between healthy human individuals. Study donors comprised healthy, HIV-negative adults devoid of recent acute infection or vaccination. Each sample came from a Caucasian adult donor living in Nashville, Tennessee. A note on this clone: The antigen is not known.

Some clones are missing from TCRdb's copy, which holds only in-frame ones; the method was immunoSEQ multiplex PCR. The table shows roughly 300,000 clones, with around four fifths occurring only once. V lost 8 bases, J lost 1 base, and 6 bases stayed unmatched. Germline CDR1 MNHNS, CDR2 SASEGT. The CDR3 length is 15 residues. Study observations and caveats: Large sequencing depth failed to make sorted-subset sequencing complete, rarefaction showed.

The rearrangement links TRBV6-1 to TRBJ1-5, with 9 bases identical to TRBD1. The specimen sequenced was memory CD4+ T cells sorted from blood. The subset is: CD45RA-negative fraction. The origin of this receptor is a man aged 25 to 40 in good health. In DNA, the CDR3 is TGTGCCAGCGTATTCGGGACAGGGAGCAATCAGCCCCAGCATTTT. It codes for CASVFGTGSNQPQHF.